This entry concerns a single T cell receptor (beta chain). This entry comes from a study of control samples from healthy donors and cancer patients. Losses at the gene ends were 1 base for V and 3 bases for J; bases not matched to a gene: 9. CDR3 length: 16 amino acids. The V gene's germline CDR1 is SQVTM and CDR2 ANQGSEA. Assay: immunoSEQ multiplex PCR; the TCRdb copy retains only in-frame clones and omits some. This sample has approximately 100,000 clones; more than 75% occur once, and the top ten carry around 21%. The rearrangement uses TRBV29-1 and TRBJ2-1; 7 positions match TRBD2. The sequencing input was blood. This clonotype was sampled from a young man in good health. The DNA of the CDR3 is TGCAGCGTTGAAGCTCCTTGGGGGGGGAGCTACAATGAGCAGTTCTTC. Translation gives CSVEAPWGGSYNEQFF.